These 19 T cell receptor beta chains were sequenced from one sample in a study of T cell repertoires in cytomegalovirus infection. One entry per CDR3 protein results from TCRdb running MiXCR on the reads. The sample holds around 450,000 distinct CDR3 sequences, 30% to 40% seen once. Material for sequencing was PBMCs. The receptors were sampled from a human donor in good health (CMV status not recorded). Some clones in this sample may be carry-over from other donors' samples.

The rearrangement links TRBV7-2 to TRBJ2-3, with a tentative D call TRBD1 (5 bases). Deletions cut 1 base from V and 5 bases from J, with 13 bases between. Looked up from germline, CDR1 is SGHTA and CDR2 is FQGNSA. The CDR3 is 15 amino acids. For the CDR3, the DNA is TGTGCCAGCAGCTTAGTCTCGGCAGGGTTAGATACGCAGTATTTT. Protein sequence: CASSLVSAGLDTQYF.

This clonotype was observed once. The chain couples TRBV28 to TRBJ2-7; 10 bases line up with TRBD1. V was pared by 6 bases and J by 4 bases, with 9 bases of the junction left unmatched. CDR3 length equals 15 residues. CDR1 is MDHEN and CDR2 is SYDVKM in the germline V gene. This CDR3 is CASSRTGGIRYEQYF. The CDR3 DNA reads as TGTGCCAGCAGCCGGACAGGGGGGATTAGGTACGAGCAGTACTTC.

This clonotype has just a few counts. This chain joins TRBV12-3 or TRBV12-4 and TRBJ2-7, with 12 bases fitting TRBD1. CDR3 size: 15 residues. Trimming cost V 7 bases and J 3 bases; bases outside gene matches: 7. CDR3 sequence: CASNFGTGGVYEQYF. The CDR3 region has the DNA TGTGCCAGCAACTTCGGGACAGGGGGCGTCTACGAGCAGTACTTC.

The chain recombines TRBV2 with TRBJ2-3, with 10 nucleotides matching TRBD1. The germline V gene has CDR1 SNHLY and CDR2 FYNNEI. The CDR3 is made up of 13 amino acids. The ends lost 8 bases at V and 6 bases at J; junction bases unmatched: 5. In DNA, the CDR3 is TGTGCCAGCCCCGGGACAGGGGTTGATACGCAGTATTTT. This translates into CASPGTGVDTQYF.

A few counts support this clonotype. CDR3 residues: CASSLSPNGYNEQFF. The CDR3 coding sequence is TGTGCCAGCAGTTTAAGTCCGAACGGCTACAATGAGCAGTTCTTC. This chain links TRBV12-3 or TRBV12-4 with TRBJ2-1; no clear D gene. The CDR3 runs 15 residues. The V end lost 2 bases, the J end lost 3 bases, and 11 bases lay between the germline ends.

This clonotype was counted only a few times. The chain is built from TRBV12-3 or TRBV12-4 and TRBJ2-7, with D maybe TRBD1 (6 bases). This CDR3 spans 17 amino acids. Trimming left V 3 bases short and J 0 bases short, with 18 bases between. In nucleotides, the CDR3 is TGTGCCAGCAGTTTTATCGTGGGACAAGATTTCTCCTACGAGCAGTACTTC. This codes for CASSFIVGQDFSYEQYF.

Only a few counts were recorded for this clonotype. J is TRBJ1-1 and V is TRBV7-8; D remains ambiguous. Trimming removed 5 bases at V and 2 bases at J, with 15 bases between. Germline V gene lookup returns CDR1 SGHVS and CDR2 FQNEAQ. The CDR3 extends over 15 amino acids. The CDR3 sequence is CASSPLGPHNTEAFF. The DNA for the CDR3 is TGTGCCAGCAGCCCTCTAGGGCCTCATAACACTGAAGCTTTCTTT.

This clonotype has just one count. This chain links TRBV20-1 with TRBJ1-1; D uncertain. Germline assignment: CDR1 DFQATT and CDR2 SNEGSKA (reference sequence). The CDR3 has 16 residues. Trimming stripped 0 bases from V and 7 bases from J, with 21 bases between. The CDR3 DNA follows: TGCAGTGCTAGAGATCCTAGTGCCCCTCTCGGGTTTGAAGCTTTCTTT. It translates to CSARDPSAPLGFEAFF.

This clonotype was seen repeatedly, ten times or more. V and J are TRBV4-1 and TRBJ1-3, with D tentatively TRBD1 (5 bases). In germline, CDR1 is MGHRA, CDR2 YSYEKL. The CDR3 runs to 15 residues. The V gene lost 5 bases and the J gene lost 4 bases, with 15 bases spanning the gap. DNA of the CDR3: TGCGCCAGCAGCGACATCCAGGGTTCAGGAAACACCATATATTTT. This translates into CASSDIQGSGNTIYF.

This clonotype came up a few times. The chain employs TRBV6-2 or TRBV6-3 and TRBJ2-5; D gene unclear. Trimming removed 2 bases at V and 5 bases at J, with 9 bases between. The germline V gene has CDR1 MNHEY and CDR2 SVGEGT. The CDR3 consists of 13 residues. Here the CDR3 reads CASSYLLMETQYF. DNA for the CDR3: TGTGCCAGCAGTTACCTCCTTATGGAGACCCAGTACTTC.

The chain carries TRBV6-5 and TRBJ1-2; 9 bases map to TRBD1. Losses at the gene ends were 6 bases for V and 2 bases for J; bases not matched to a gene: 10. The CDR3 consists of 16 residues. The germline V gene has CDR1 MNHEY and CDR2 SVGAGI. Here the CDR3 DNA reads TGTGCCAGCAGGTTCCTCGGACAGGGGAACAACTATGGCTACACCTTC. Amino acids: CASRFLGQGNNYGYTF.

This clonotype was observed at least ten times. The gene calls are TRBV7-3 and TRBJ2-7; D uncertain. Between the trimmed V and J ends, which lost 1 base and 3 bases, there was a span of 10 bases. CDR3 size: 14 residues. CDR1 SGHTA and CDR2 FQGTGA come from the germline V gene. The CDR3 nucleotides are TGTGCCAGCAGCTTAATGAGTCAAGGCTACGAGCAGTACTTC. Translating it yields CASSLMSQGYEQYF.

The rearrangement uses TRBV27 and TRBJ2-3; 10 bases line up with TRBD1. Germline V gene sequence: CDR1 MNHEY, CDR2 SMNVEV (reference sequence). V shed 8 bases and J 2 bases; nucleotides not matched to a gene: 7. The CDR3 has 15 amino acids. The CDR3 spells CASAGQGLNTDTQYF. CDR3 in DNA: TGTGCCAGCGCGGGACAGGGGTTGAACACAGATACGCAGTATTTT.

The chain recombines TRBV12-3 or TRBV12-4 with TRBJ1-4; D is undetermined. The CDR3 is 17 amino acids. The ends were cut back, 3 bases at V and 0 bases at J, with 14 bases in the middle. Here the CDR3 reads CASSLSGGRATNEKLFF. For the CDR3, the DNA is TGTGCCAGCAGTTTGTCGGGTGGCCGTGCAACTAATGAAAAACTGTTTTTT.

This clonotype occurred many times. The V gene is TRBV7-2, the J gene TRBJ1-6; D is unresolved. Trimming stripped 2 bases from V and 10 bases from J, with 12 bases between. CDR3 length: 14 residues. Germline V gene lookup returns CDR1 SGHTA and CDR2 FQGNSA. CDR3 protein: CASSLQTLGSPLHF. CDR3 in DNA: TGTGCCAGCAGCTTACAGACTCTGGGCTCACCCCTCCACTTT. The complete variable domain, with remaining parts taken from reference TRBV7-2 and TRBJ1-6, reads GAGVSQSPSNKVTEKGKDVELRCDPISGHTALYWYRQSLGQGLEFLIYFQGNSAPDKSGLPSDRFSAERTGGSVSTLTIQRTQQEDSAVYLCASSLQTLGSPLHFGNGTRLTVT.

This clonotype has just a few counts. V and J are TRBV5-1 and TRBJ1-6; no firm D call. Trimming shortened V by 0 bases and J by 2 bases, and 9 bases separated the two germline ends. CDR3 size: 16 residues. Germline V lookup: CDR1 SGHRS, CDR2 YFSETQ. The CDR3 loop is CASSLDRWTYNSPLHF. Written as DNA, the CDR3 is TGCGCCAGCAGCTTGGATCGGTGGACCTATAATTCACCCCTCCACTTT.

DNA of the CDR3: TGTGCCACAGCCGCTCGAGCCGGGACAGGGATCACAGATACGCAGTATTTT. Encoded protein: CATAARAGTGITDTQYF. The J gene is TRBJ2-3, the V gene TRBV24-1; the match to TRBD1 covers 9 bases. Germline V gene lookup returns CDR1 KGHDR and CDR2 SFDVKD. The CDR3 sequence is 17 residues long. The junction had 15 bases not matched to a gene; V was cut back by 10 bases and J by 2 bases.

This chain connects TRBV6-5 to TRBJ2-1; 9 nucleotides align to TRBD2. The germline CDR1 and CDR2 sequences are MNHEY and SVGAGI. The CDR3 is 15 residues long. Trimming at V came to 5 bases and at J to 9 bases, leaving 11 bases not matched to a gene. The CDR3 is CASSPLSGGPVEQFF. The DNA for the CDR3 is TGTGCCAGCAGTCCCCTGAGCGGGGGGCCCGTTGAGCAGTTCTTC.

V usage is TRBV19 and J usage is TRBJ2-1; D not certain. V lost 8 bases, J lost 2 bases, and 10 bases lay in between. Per the germline V gene, CDR1 is LNHDA and CDR2 is SQIVND (reference sequence). The CDR3 runs to 13 residues. CDR3 sequence: CASGGSTYNEQFF. CDR3 bases: TGTGCCAGTGGTGGCAGTACCTACAATGAGCAGTTCTTC. Full variable domain (missing parts from reference TRBV19 and TRBJ2-1): DGGITQSPKYLFRKEGQNVTLSCEQNLNHDAMYWYRQDPGQGLRLIYYSQIVNDFQKGDIAEGYSVSREKKESFPLTVTSAQKNPTAFYLCASGGSTYNEQFFGPGTRLTVL.